Presented here are 31 T cell receptor beta chains from one specimen sequenced in a study of blood T cell repertoires in COVID-19. Here immunoSEQ multiplex PCR was the method, and the copy in TCRdb shows in-frame clones only, minus some. The table shows about 200,000 clones, with around 80% occurring only once. Sequenced input: peripheral blood. The source of these receptors is a man aged 40-50 years with acute or convalescent COVID-19.

The rearrangement links TRBV13 to TRBJ1-1; D is unclear. Germline V gene lookup returns CDR1 PRHDT and CDR2 FYEKMQ (reference sequence). This CDR3 spans 13 amino acids. Between the trimmed V and J ends, which lost 5 bases and 0 bases, there was a span of 7 bases. Here the CDR3 DNA reads TGTGCCAGCAGCCTGGACTTGAACACTGAAGCTTTCTTT. Its translation: CASSLDLNTEAFF.

The rearrangement uses TRBV7-6 and TRBJ2-1, with 8 bases identical to TRBD2. The CDR3 loop spans 15 amino acids. The V gene's germline CDR1 is SGHVS and CDR2 FNYEAQ. V was clipped by 5 bases and J by 4 bases; unmatched bases: 7. This CDR3 is CASSLVAGRYNEQFF. The CDR3 DNA reads TGTGCCAGCAGCCTGGTAGCGGGACGATACAATGAGCAGTTCTTC.

This clone was seen only a few times. The rearrangement uses TRBV5-1 and TRBJ2-7; 8 bases agree with TRBD1. Germline V gives CDR1 SGHRS, CDR2 YFSETQ. The trim removed 1 base at V and 7 bases at J, leaving 10 bases unmatched. The CDR3 length is 15 residues. CDR3 coding DNA: TGCGCCAGCAGCTTGAAACTTCAGGGGGCGCGAGAGCAGTACTTC. Its protein product is CASSLKLQGAREQYF.

V usage is TRBV15 and J usage is TRBJ1-3; tentatively, D is TRBD1 (6 bases). CDR3 size: 15 residues. Looked up from germline, CDR1 is LNHNV and CDR2 is YYDKDF (reference sequence). V lost 1 base to trimming and J lost 0 bases, with 7 bases between them. This chain's CDR3 is CATSRGTASGNTIYF. DNA of the CDR3: TGTGCCACCAGCAGAGGGACAGCCTCTGGAAACACCATATATTTT. Full variable domain (outside the CDR3, taken from reference TRBV15 and TRBJ1-3): DAMVIQNPRYQVTQFGKPVTLSCSQTLNHNVMYWYQQKSSQAPKLLFHYYDKDFNNEADTPDNFQSRRPNTSFCFLDIRSPGLGDTAMYLCATSRGTASGNTIYFGEGSWLTVV.

J is TRBJ2-1 and V is TRBV19; 7 bases map to TRBD2. The germline V gene encodes CDR1 LNHDA and CDR2 SQIVND (reference sequence). The CDR3 contains 11 residues. V lost 4 bases to trimming and J lost 15 bases; unmatched junction nucleotides: 6. CDR3 sequence reads: CASSTGLVLFF. CDR3 DNA: TGTGCCAGTAGTACTGGACTAGTCTTGTTCTTC.

The chain has TRBV3-1 (or the pseudogene TRBV3-2) and TRBJ2-3; TRBD1 matches 7 bases. V dropped 1 base and J dropped 1; count of bases not matched to a gene: 5. The CDR3 sequence is 16 residues long. Germline V lookup: CDR1 LGHDT, CDR2 YNNKEL (reference sequence). CDR3 region: CASSQGQGGGTDTQYF. In DNA form, the CDR3 reads TGTGCCAGCAGCCAAGGACAGGGCGGAGGCACAGATACGCAGTATTTT.

V gene TRBV27 combines with J gene TRBJ2-5; D is uncertain. Trimming removed 3 bases at V and 2 bases at J, with 7 bases between. The CDR3 totals 13 residues. Germline V gene lookup returns CDR1 MNHEY and CDR2 SMNVEV (reference sequence). CDR3 in amino acids: CASSFSEQETQYF. In nucleotides, the CDR3 is TGTGCCAGCAGTTTCAGTGAACAAGAGACCCAGTACTTC.

V and J are TRBV18 and TRBJ1-1; D is undetermined. The V and J ends lost 2 bases and 3 bases respectively, with 7 bases between them. Germline V gives CDR1 KGHSH, CDR2 LQKENI. The CDR3 runs 13 residues. The CDR3 DNA follows: TGTGCCAGCTCACCAAGGACTGACACTGAAGCTTTCTTT. It codes for CASSPRTDTEAFF.

The chain links TRBV18 to TRBJ2-1; weak D call: TRBD2 (6 bases). V shed 3 bases and J shed 0 bases, with 12 bases lying between them. Germline CDR1 and CDR2: KGHSH and LQKENI. The CDR3 has 16 amino acids. CDR3 in DNA: TGTGCCAGCTCACCGGCGGGGAGAGACTCCTACAATGAGCAGTTCTTC. This translates into CASSPAGRDSYNEQFF.

This clone was observed a single time. The chain has TRBV27 and TRBJ1-4, with D hard to call. V lost 5 bases, J lost 8 bases, and 9 bases lay in between. This CDR3 region has 12 residues. Looked up from germline, CDR1 is MNHEY and CDR2 is SMNVEV (reference sequence). The CDR3 loop reads CASSSLQEKLFF. CDR3 DNA sequence: TGTGCCAGCAGTAGTTTGCAGGAAAAACTGTTTTTT.

This clone was detected a few times. This chain uses TRBV6-2 or TRBV6-3 with TRBJ2-3, with 10 bases identical to TRBD2. V trimming: 6 bases; J trimming: 3 bases; junction bases outside the gene matches: 18. The CDR3 consists of 19 residues. From germline, CDR1 is MNHEY and CDR2 SVGEGT. The CDR3: CASSRTGTSVIPTTDTQYF. The CDR3 DNA reads as TGTGCCAGCAGCCGTACCGGGACTAGCGTTATCCCGACGACAGATACGCAGTATTTT.

The J gene is TRBJ2-7, the V gene TRBV10-3, with a possible D match to TRBD2 (5 bases). Germline CDR1 and CDR2: ENHRY and SYGVKD. This CDR3 region has 16 residues. Trimming removed 5 bases from V and 4 bases from J, with 21 bases in between. The CDR3 reads CAISKALLGASYEQYF. The DNA for the CDR3 is TGTGCCATCAGTAAAGCCTTACTGGGAGCGAGTTACGAGCAGTACTTC.

J is TRBJ2-1 and V is TRBV29-1; D not certain. CDR1 is SQVTM, CDR2 ANQGSEA, per germline. This CDR3 contains 13 residues. V was shortened by 7 bases and J by 10 bases, with 20 bases between the two germline ends. CDR3 in DNA: TGCAGCGCCGACCGTCCAGGCCAGAGCGAGCAGTTCTTC. Residues: CSADRPGQSEQFF.

The gene calls are TRBV9 and TRBJ1-6; D is undetermined. Germline CDR1 is SGDLS and CDR2 is YYNGEE. Trimming took 2 bases from V and 6 from J, leaving 9 bases between them. This CDR3 contains 14 residues. CDR3 sequence reads: CASSVGQPNSPLHF. The DNA for the CDR3 is TGTGCCAGCAGCGTTGGGCAGCCTAATTCACCCCTCCACTTT.

This chain connects TRBV18 to TRBJ2-7; TRBD2 might be the D (6 bases). Per the germline V gene, CDR1 is KGHSH and CDR2 is LQKENI. The CDR3 totals 15 residues. The ends were cut back, 2 bases at V and 2 bases at J, with 13 bases in the middle. The CDR3 here is CASSPGEVSTYEQYF. The DNA of the CDR3 is TGTGCCAGCTCACCAGGGGAGGTGTCAACCTACGAGCAGTACTTC.

This chain joins TRBV5-1 and TRBJ1-2, with D uncertain. The germline V gene has CDR1 SGHRS and CDR2 YFSETQ. The CDR3 sequence is 13 residues long. V was shortened by 0 bases and J by 4 bases, with 7 bases between the two germline ends. The CDR3 loop reads CASSLVGSYGYTF. DNA for the CDR3: TGCGCCAGCAGCTTGGTTGGCAGCTATGGCTACACCTTC.

This chain uses TRBV5-4 with TRBJ2-5; D is possibly TRBD1 (6 bases). The germline V gene has CDR1 SGHNT and CDR2 YYREEE (reference sequence). CDR3 length: 15 amino acids. V was shortened by 2 bases and J by 4 bases, with 15 bases between the two germline ends. CDR3 amino acids: CASSLQGPPGETQYF. The CDR3 coding sequence is TGTGCCAGCAGCTTACAGGGACCCCCGGGAGAGACCCAGTACTTC.

V gene TRBV2 combines with J gene TRBJ2-3; D perhaps matches TRBD1 (6 bases). The CDR3 runs to 16 residues. Per germline, CDR1 SNHLY and CDR2 FYNNEI. V lost 9 bases and J lost 2, with 21 bases in between. This CDR3 is CAREAIQGLNTDTQYF. In DNA form, the CDR3 reads TGTGCCAGAGAAGCCATACAGGGTCTAAACACAGATACGCAGTATTTT.

The V gene is TRBV7-9, the J gene TRBJ2-1, with 7 bases lining up with TRBD2. CDR3 length: 14 residues. J lost 6 bases, V lost 5 bases, and 7 bases had no gene match. Germline V gene data show CDR1 as SEHNR and CDR2 as FQNEAQ (reference sequence). The CDR3 coding sequence is TGTGCCAGCAGCCGGCCGGGAGGAGGCAATGAGCAGTTCTTC. Translated, it gives CASSRPGGGNEQFF.

CDR3 loop: CSVEDLAGGLARDTQYF. The CDR3 coding sequence is TGCAGCGTTGAAGACCTGGCAGGGGGCCTGGCGAGAGATACGCAGTATTTT. The V call is TRBV29-1, the J call TRBJ2-3, with 8 bases aligning to TRBD1. The trim removed 0 bases at V and 5 bases at J, leaving 13 bases unmatched. CDR1 is SQVTM and CDR2 is ANQGSEA in the germline V gene. This CDR3 has 17 amino acids.

This clone was picked up one time. The chain combines TRBV7-9 with TRBJ2-1; D uncertain. V was trimmed by 5 bases and J by 5 bases, leaving 25 bases between them. This CDR3 is built from 18 residues. Germline V lookup: CDR1 SEHNR, CDR2 FQNEAQ (reference sequence). The CDR3 DNA is TGTGCCAGCAGCCCCCTCGCTGCCGCCGGTGGGCTCGACAATGAGCAGTTCTTC. Amino acid sequence: CASSPLAAAGGLDNEQFF.

This clone was observed a few times. The chain links TRBV7-9 to TRBJ1-2; D gene ambiguous. From germline, CDR1 is SEHNR and CDR2 FQNEAQ (reference sequence). The CDR3 sequence is 12 residues long. V lost 3 bases, J lost 8 bases, and 10 bases lay in between. The DNA of the CDR3 is TGTGCCAGCAGCTTCCAACAGCAAGGCTACACCTTC. Amino acids: CASSFQQQGYTF.

A few counts support this clone. V is TRBV5-1 and J is TRBJ1-2, with 9 positions matching TRBD1. The CDR3 totals 15 residues. Germline V gene lookup returns CDR1 SGHRS and CDR2 YFSETQ. The V gene end was trimmed by 0 bases and the J gene end by 11 bases; junction bases not matched to a gene: 11. CDR3: CASSLEPGQGTKYTF. CDR3 in DNA: TGCGCCAGCAGCTTGGAACCGGGACAGGGTACAAAGTACACCTTC.

The chain links TRBV6-5 to TRBJ2-5; the D gene is possibly TRBD2 (7 bases). Germline values: CDR1 MNHEY, CDR2 SVGAGI. This CDR3 region has 16 residues. V was pared by 0 bases and J by 1 base, with 12 bases between. CDR3 sequence reads: CASSYSTGGGQETQYF. As DNA, the CDR3 is TGTGCCAGCAGTTACTCGACGGGGGGCGGCCAAGAGACCCAGTACTTC.

The chain combines TRBV7-9 with TRBJ1-4; possibly TRBD1 for D (6 bases). The CDR3 totals 12 residues. V dropped 6 bases and J dropped 7 bases, with 9 bases sitting between them. Germline V gene lookup returns CDR1 SEHNR and CDR2 FQNEAQ (reference sequence). CDR3 bases: TGTGCCAGCAGTCGACAGGCTGAAAAACTGTTTTTT. This codes for CASSRQAEKLFF. Together with reference TRBV7-9 and TRBJ1-4, the CDR3 gives the full variable domain: DTGVSQNPRHKITKRGQNVTFRCDPISEHNRLYWYRQTLGQGPEFLTYFQNEAQLEKSRLLSDRFSAERPKGSFSTLEIQRTEQGDSAMYLCASSRQAEKLFFGSGTQLSVL.

In this sample, this clone turned up once. The chain couples TRBV5-4 to TRBJ1-2; a possible D gene is TRBD1 (5 bases). This CDR3 has 15 residues. Per the germline V gene, CDR1 is SGHNT and CDR2 is YYREEE (reference sequence). Trimming took off 0 bases at V and 1 base at J, with 10 bases between the two ends. CDR3 sequence reads: CASSLGGRGNYGYTF. CDR3 sequence (DNA): TGTGCCAGCAGCTTGGGGGGAAGGGGTAACTATGGCTACACCTTC. The full variable domain, its missing parts supplied by reference TRBV5-4 and TRBJ1-2, is ETGVTQSPTHLIKTRGQQVTLRCSSQSGHNTVSWYQQALGQGPQFIFQYYREEENGRGNFPPRFSGLQFPNYSSELNVNALELDDSALYLCASSLGGRGNYGYTFGSGTRLTVV.

The rearrangement uses TRBV20-1 and TRBJ1-2, with 10 bases fitting TRBD1. The V gene's germline CDR1 is DFQATT and CDR2 SNEGSKA (reference sequence). V was pared by 3 bases and J by 8 bases, with 9 bases of the junction left unmatched. CDR3 length: 14 amino acids. CDR3: CSASRGQGPVGYTF. CDR3 sequence (DNA): TGCAGTGCTAGTAGGGGACAGGGGCCTGTGGGCTACACCTTC.

The rearrangement joins TRBV18 to TRBJ2-5, with D uncertain. Deletions cut 3 bases from V and 4 bases from J, with 9 bases between. Germline V gene lookup returns CDR1 KGHSH and CDR2 LQKENI. The CDR3 loop spans 13 amino acids. Here the CDR3 reads CASSPGYIETQYF. The DNA for the CDR3 is TGTGCCAGCTCACCGGGCTACATAGAGACCCAGTACTTC.

The CDR3 reads CASKGGREGEKLFF. Here the CDR3 DNA reads TGTGCCAGCAAGGGGGGCAGGGAGGGGGAAAAACTGTTTTTT. V and J are TRBV6-5 and TRBJ1-4, with D maybe TRBD1 (6 bases). V lost 7 bases and J 8 bases, leaving 17 bases between the germline ends. The germline gives CDR1 MNHEY, CDR2 SVGAGI. The CDR3 loop spans 14 amino acids.

The chain couples TRBV7-2 to TRBJ2-2; TRBD1 aligns across 7 bases. V dropped 6 bases and J dropped 8; count of bases not matched to a gene: 9. Germline lookup yields CDR1 SGHTA and CDR2 FQGNSA. The CDR3 runs to 14 residues. As DNA, the CDR3 is TGTGCCAGCAGACTCGACAGGGCGGGTGGGGAGCTGTTTTTT. Translating gives CASRLDRAGGELFF.

The chain employs TRBV7-9 and TRBJ2-5, with no clear D. Germline V gene lookup returns CDR1 SEHNR and CDR2 FQNEAQ (reference sequence). The CDR3 totals 13 residues. V lost 3 bases, J lost 7 bases, and 12 bases lay in between. The CDR3 spells CASSFGEEWTQYF. The CDR3 nucleotides read TGTGCCAGCAGCTTCGGAGAAGAGTGGACCCAGTACTTC.